These 7 T cell receptor beta chains were all obtained from the same sample, sequenced in a study of T cells in Graves' hyperthyroidism and ophthalmopathy (dated by TCRdb to the late 2010s). The method behind the library was multiplex PCR. Sequencing used an Illumina HiSeq 2000. Amplification of TCR beta CDR3 regions was carried out from RNA transcripts. For the first round of RT-PCR on the TCR CDR3, the HTBI primer set was used together with the Qiagen OneStep RT-PCR kit. The public reads were run again by TCRdb, first through fastp at Q25 and then through MiXCR, and only productive beta chains were kept. One record per CDR3 amino acid sequence lists the most common genes and DNA. This sample comprises 250,000 to 300,000 distinct CDR3 sequences, 13% to 15% of them detected only once. The ten largest clones take up around 31% of the sample. Sequencing was carried out using blood. The source is a woman in her forties or fifties with Graves' hyperthyroidism that later progressed to Graves' ophthalmopathy.

This clonotype was recorded many times. This chain links TRBV10-3 with TRBJ2-3; D is unresolved. The V gene's germline CDR1 is ENHRY and CDR2 SYGVKD. This CDR3 region has 14 residues. Deletions cut 4 bases from V and 0 bases from J, with 8 bases between. The CDR3 loop is CAISGHTSTDTQYF. CDR3 nucleotide sequence: TGTGCCATCAGTGGCCACACTAGCACAGATACGCAGTATTTT.

This clonotype was detected many times. V usage is TRBV5-1 and J usage is TRBJ2-5; 8 bases map to TRBD1. Germline V lookup: CDR1 SGHRS, CDR2 YFSETQ. V shed 4 bases and J 0 bases; nucleotides not matched to a gene: 5. This CDR3 has 15 amino acids. The CDR3, as DNA: TGCGCCAGCAGCACCCTACAGGGGGACCAAGAGACCCAGTACTTC. This encodes CASSTLQGDQETQYF.

About this clonotype itself: Just one base apart from a much larger clone, this may be a read error. The chain joins TRBV20-1 to TRBJ1-1; D not certain. This CDR3 comprises 13 residues. In germline, CDR1 is DFQATT, CDR2 SNEGSKA (reference sequence). The DNA of the CDR3 is TGCAGTGCAGTGGACGGTCTGAACACTGAAGCTCTCTTT. It translates to CSAVDGLNTEALF.

This clonotype was counted at least ten times. The chain has TRBV5-6 and TRBJ2-7; 7 nucleotides agree with TRBD2. The CDR3 spans 15 residues. Germline CDR1 and CDR2: SGHDT and YYEEEE. Germline trimming cut 0 bases from V and 1 base from J; bases unmatched to any gene: 4. CDR3 in amino acids: CASSLVPGLSYEQYF. The CDR3 DNA sequence: TGTGCCAGCAGCTTGGTACCGGGACTATCCTACGAGCAGTACTTC.

This clonotype was observed at least ten times. The rearrangement uses TRBV20-1 and TRBJ2-1; tentatively, D is TRBD2 (5 bases). CDR1 and CDR2 from the germline V gene are DFQATT and SNEGSKA (reference sequence). The CDR3 totals 14 residues. V was shortened by 5 bases and J by 7 bases, with 18 bases between the two germline ends. The CDR3 loop reads CSAHAGPGENEQFF. The CDR3 DNA reads TGCAGTGCTCACGCCGGGCCCGGGGAGAATGAGCAGTTCTTC.

The J gene is TRBJ1-2, the V gene TRBV11-2; D not resolved. The CDR3 contains 14 residues. The ends were cut back, 3 bases at V and 4 bases at J, with 12 bases in the middle. Germline CDR1 reads SGHAT; CDR2 reads FQNNGV. CDR3 in amino acids: CASSFREKIYGYTF. The CDR3 coding sequence is TGTGCCAGCAGCTTCAGAGAGAAGATCTATGGCTACACCTTC.

At least ten counts were recorded for this clonotype. This chain joins TRBV30 and TRBJ2-1, with a possible D match to TRBD1 (5 bases). Trimming took off 4 bases at V and 7 bases at J, with 11 bases between the two ends. Germline V CDR1 and CDR2: GTSNPN, SVGIG (reference sequence). The CDR3 is made up of 12 amino acids. The CDR3 loop is CAWTRGGNEQFF. DNA for the CDR3: TGTGCCTGGACAAGGGGTGGGAATGAGCAGTTCTTC.